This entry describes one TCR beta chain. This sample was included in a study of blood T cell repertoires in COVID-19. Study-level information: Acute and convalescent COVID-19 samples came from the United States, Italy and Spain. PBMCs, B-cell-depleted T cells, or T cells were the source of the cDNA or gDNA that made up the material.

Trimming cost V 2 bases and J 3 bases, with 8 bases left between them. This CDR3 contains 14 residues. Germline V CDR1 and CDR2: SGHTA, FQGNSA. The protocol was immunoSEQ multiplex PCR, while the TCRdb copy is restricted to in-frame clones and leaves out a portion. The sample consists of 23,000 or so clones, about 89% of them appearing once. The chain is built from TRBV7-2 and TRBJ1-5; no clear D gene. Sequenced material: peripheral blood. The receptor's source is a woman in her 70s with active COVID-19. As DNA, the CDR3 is TGTGCCAGCAGCTTATCCGGGAACAATCAGCCCCAGCATTTT. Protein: CASSLSGNNQPQHF.